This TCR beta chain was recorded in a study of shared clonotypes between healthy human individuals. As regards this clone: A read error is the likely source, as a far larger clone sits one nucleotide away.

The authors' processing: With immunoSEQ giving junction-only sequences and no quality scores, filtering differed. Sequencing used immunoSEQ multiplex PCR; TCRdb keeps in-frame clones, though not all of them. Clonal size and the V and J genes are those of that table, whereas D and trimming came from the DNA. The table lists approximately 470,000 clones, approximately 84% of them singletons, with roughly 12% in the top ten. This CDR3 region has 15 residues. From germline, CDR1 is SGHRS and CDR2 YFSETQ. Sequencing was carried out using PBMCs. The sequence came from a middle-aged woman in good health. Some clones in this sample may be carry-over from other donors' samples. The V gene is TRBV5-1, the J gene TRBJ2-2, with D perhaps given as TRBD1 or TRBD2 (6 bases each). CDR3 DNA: TGCGCCAGCAGCTTGATGTCCAGGGACACCGGGGGGCTGTTTTTT. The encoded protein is CASSLMSRDTGGLFF.